This entry describes one T cell receptor (beta chain). Its specificity is unknown. The data belong to a study of T cells in localized non-small cell lung cancer. Study conclusions and caveats: Appearance in adjacent lung was seen for a median around 55 of the top 100 tumor clones. Uninvolved nearby lung showed the greatest T cell clonality, exceeding that found in tumor. Overall survival was longer when the density of T cells in the blood was higher. Sequencing was limited to one tumor region, leaving the possibility of heterogeneity open.

Germline values: CDR1 MNHEY, CDR2 SVGAGI. The CDR3 consists of 14 residues. V lost 6 bases to trimming and J lost 2 bases, with 14 bases between them. Profiled with immunoSEQ multiplex PCR; TCRdb holds only in-frame clones, not every one. This sample has approximately 31,000 clones, with around 90% found just once. The receptor's source is a man between 35 and 75 years old with stage III lung adenocarcinoma. Here the sequenced sample was peripheral blood mononuclear cells, taken before any cancer treatment. The chain carries TRBV6-5 and TRBJ2-7, with D perhaps TRBD2 (5 bases). The CDR3 protein is CASRSEGGAYEQYF. As DNA, the CDR3 is TGTGCCAGCAGGTCCGAGGGTGGGGCCTACGAGCAGTACTTC.